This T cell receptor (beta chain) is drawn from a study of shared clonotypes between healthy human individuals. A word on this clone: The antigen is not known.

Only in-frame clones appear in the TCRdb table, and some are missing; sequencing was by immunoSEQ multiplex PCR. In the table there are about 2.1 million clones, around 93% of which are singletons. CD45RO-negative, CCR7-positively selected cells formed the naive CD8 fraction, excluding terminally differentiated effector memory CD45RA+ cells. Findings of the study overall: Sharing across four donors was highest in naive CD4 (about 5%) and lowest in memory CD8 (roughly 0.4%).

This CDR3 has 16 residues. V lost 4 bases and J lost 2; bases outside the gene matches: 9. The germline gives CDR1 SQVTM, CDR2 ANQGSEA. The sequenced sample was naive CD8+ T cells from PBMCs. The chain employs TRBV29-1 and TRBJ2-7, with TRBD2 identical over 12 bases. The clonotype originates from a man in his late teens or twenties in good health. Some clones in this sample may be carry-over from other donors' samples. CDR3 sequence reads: CSVVSLAGGSTYEQYF. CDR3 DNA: TGCAGCGTTGTGTCACTAGCGGGAGGAAGCACCTACGAGCAGTACTTC.